This TCR beta chain was observed in a study of early T cells in non-severe SARS-CoV-2 infection. Study details: Chains from this unsorted whole-blood bulk RNA could not be paired.

This clonotype was counted many times. What it recognizes is unknown. Unique molecular identifiers tagged individual cDNA molecules. MiXCR, applied by TCRdb to the 5' RACE reads, yields one record per CDR3 protein. The repertoire holds about 20,000 distinct CDR3 sequences, 4.7% seen once, with 16% in the top ten. Between the trimmed V and J ends, which lost 5 bases and 7 bases, there was a span of 18 bases. This CDR3 has 15 amino acids. Germline CDR1 reads SEHNR; CDR2 reads FQNEAQ (reference sequence). Study-wide results and caveats: Comparison of clonotypes with VDJdb favored anti-spike CD8 responses while missing private and CD4 specificities.

This sequence was found in an adult who was a healthcare worker with PCR-confirmed SARS-CoV-2 infection or an uninfected control (not recorded which). Sequencing input: whole blood. This chain uses TRBV7-9 with TRBJ1-5; the D is unclear. CDR3: CASSHAWQTGQPQHF. CDR3 coding DNA: TGTGCCAGCAGCCATGCATGGCAGACGGGGCAGCCCCAGCATTTT.